Detailed here is one T cell receptor beta chain. Trimming cost V 5 bases and J 0 bases, with 13 bases left between them. Germline V gives CDR1 SEHNR, CDR2 FQNEAQ (reference sequence). The CDR3 extends over 15 amino acids. This sample stems from a study of blood T cell repertoires in COVID-19. The protocol was immunoSEQ multiplex PCR, while the TCRdb copy is restricted to in-frame clones and leaves out a portion. There are about 180,000 clones in the sample; 83% occur only once, and more than 1.5% lies in the top ten. This receptor was taken from a human donor in a cohort sampled during active COVID-19. The sample comprised peripheral blood. The chain recombines TRBV7-9 with TRBJ2-5; the D gene is possibly TRBD2 (6 bases). The chain's CDR3 is CASSLPLADQETQYF. The CDR3 bases are TGTGCCAGCAGCCTCCCCTTAGCGGACCAAGAGACCCAGTACTTC.